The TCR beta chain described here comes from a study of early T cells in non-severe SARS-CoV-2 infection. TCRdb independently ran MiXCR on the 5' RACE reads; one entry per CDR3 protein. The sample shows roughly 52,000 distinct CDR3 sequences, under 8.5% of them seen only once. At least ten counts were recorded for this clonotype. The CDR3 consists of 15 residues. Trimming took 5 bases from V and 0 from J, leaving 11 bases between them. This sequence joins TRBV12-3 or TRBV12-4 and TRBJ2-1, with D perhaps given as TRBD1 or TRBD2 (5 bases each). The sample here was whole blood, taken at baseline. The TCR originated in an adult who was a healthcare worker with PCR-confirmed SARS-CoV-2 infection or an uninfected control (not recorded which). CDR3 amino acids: CASSPEGTSYNEQFF. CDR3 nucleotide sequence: TGTGCCAGCAGTCCGGAAGGGACCTCCTACAATGAGCAGTTCTTC.